This T cell receptor beta chain derives from a study of human T cells and chemical hapten exposure. Study conclusions and caveats: There was no change with DPC sensitization in TCRs above 1 in 1000 frequency.

TCRdb used MiXCR to reprocess the RACE reads, holding one entry per CDR3 protein. The data show roughly 130,000 distinct CDR3 sequences, around 8.2% seen once. A note on this clonotype: Its antigen is not known.

With 6 bases removed from V and 0 bases from J, the gap between germline ends came to 12 bases. Germline assignment: CDR1 SEHNR and CDR2 FQNEAQ (reference sequence). The CDR3 extends over 15 amino acids. The time point here: healthy volunteer bleed at 2 weeks. Whole blood that had not been fractionated was the source of extracted total RNA. The clonotype originates from a male donor in good health. Some clones in this sample may be carry-over from other donors' samples. The rearrangement links TRBV7-9 to TRBJ2-1, with D unresolved. The specimen was whole blood. The CDR3, as DNA: TGTGCCAGCAGTTACCTAGACCGCTCCTACAATGAGCAGTTCTTC. Amino acid sequence: CASSYLDRSYNEQFF.